This T cell receptor (beta chain) was captured by sequencing in a study of cytomegalovirus exposure and HLA in healthy donors. Findings of the study overall: Reports described diagnosis of cytomegalovirus status by the classifier as highly specific and sensitive.

On this clone itself: Its antigen is unidentified.

CDR1 MNHNY and CDR2 SVGAGI come from the germline V gene (reference sequence). V was cut by 0 bases and J by 3 bases, with 4 bases left in between. The CDR3 extends over 13 amino acids. A multiplex PCR was run with 60 Vbeta primers and 13 Jbeta primers. Assay: immunoSEQ multiplex PCR; the TCRdb copy retains only in-frame clones and omits some. The sample has 85,000 to 120,000 clones; roughly 70% are singletons. Sequencing was done on a sample of PBMCs. This rearrangement joins TRBV6-6 to TRBJ2-3, with D unclear. This TCR was sampled from a male donor in good health and CMV-seropositive. The CDR3 bases are TGTGCCAGCAGTTACTCGGAGACAGATACGCAGTATTTT. It codes for CASSYSETDTQYF.